The entry below gives a single T cell receptor beta chain sequence along with its context. This entry comes from a study of T cell changes during pregnancy in multiple sclerosis. The repertoire was sequenced with immunoSEQ multiplex PCR; TCRdb's copy has only in-frame clones and lacks some. The sample carries around 56,000 clones, around 90% recorded once. CDR3 length: 16 amino acids. Germline V gene lookup returns CDR1 SNHLY and CDR2 FYNNEI. The V and J ends lost 1 base and 11 bases, in that order; junction bases with no gene match: 14. V gene TRBV2 combines with J gene TRBJ1-1; TRBD1 aligns across 9 bases. This material consisted of peripheral blood, taken in the third trimester of pregnancy. The origin of this receptor is a female donor in good health, enrolled as a control in a pregnancy study. The CDR3 coding sequence is TGTGCCAGCAGTGAAGAGGGACAGGGTGTGTCTAGGCCGGCTTTCTTT. This sequence encodes CASSEEGQGVSRPAFF.